One sample yielded the 9 T cell receptor beta chains listed below, sequenced in a study of T cell repertoires in ileal Crohn's disease. Libraries were prepared by immunoSEQ multiplex PCR; TCRdb keeps only in-frame clonotypes and omits some of them. The sample lists around 5,000 clones; roughly 80% were seen once. Input material: ileal tissue. Every receptor here comes from an adult with Crohn's disease.

The chain couples TRBV18 to TRBJ2-1, with D perhaps TRBD1 (5 bases). The CDR3 consists of 14 residues. Germline-derived CDR1 and CDR2 are KGHSH and LQKENI. Trimming cost V 3 bases and J 14 bases, with 20 bases left between them. The chain's CDR3 is CASSPNGQGANEFF. The CDR3 DNA is TGTGCCAGCTCACCCAACGGACAAGGGGCGAACGAGTTCTTC.

V and J are TRBV5-6 and TRBJ2-7, with D perhaps matching TRBD2 (5 bases). The germline CDR1 and CDR2 sequences are SGHDT and YYEEEE. The CDR3 consists of 15 residues. Trimming removed 0 bases from V and 1 base from J, with 11 bases in between. CDR3 DNA: TGTGCCAGCAGCTTGGGGCTAGCTGCGTCCTACGAGCAGTACTTC. Translation gives CASSLGLAASYEQYF.

J is TRBJ2-6 and V is TRBV21-1; TRBD2, as called in the table, went unchecked against the DNA. TRBV21-1 is termed a pseudogene. The CDR3 loop spans 17 amino acids. CDR3 protein: CASSKLGAFSGANVLTF. In nucleotides, the CDR3 is TGTGCCAGCAGCAAACTCGGAGCATTCTCTGGGGCCAACGTCCTGACTTTC.

The chain links TRBV19 to TRBJ1-3, with a weak D call TRBD1 (6 bases). Trimming stripped 7 bases from V and 4 bases from J, with 17 bases between. This CDR3 region has 15 residues. CDR1 and CDR2 from the germline V gene are LNHDA and SQIVND (reference sequence). The CDR3 sequence: CASTYGDMSGNTIYF. In nucleotides, the CDR3 is TGTGCCAGTACCTACGGGGACATGTCAGGAAACACCATATATTTT.

The chain links TRBV7-3 to TRBJ2-1; TRBD1 matches at 9 bases. The J segment lost 2 bases and the V segment lost 5 bases, leaving 7 bases of the junction unmatched. CDR3 size: 16 residues. Germline values: CDR1 SGHTA, CDR2 FQGTGA. Here the CDR3 DNA reads TGTGCCAGCAGCCCTAACGGACAGGGGACCTACAATGAGCAGTTCTTC. Protein sequence: CASSPNGQGTYNEQFF.

The gene calls are TRBV30 and TRBJ2-1; D is uncertain. Germline V gene lookup returns CDR1 GTSNPN and CDR2 SVGIG (reference sequence). CDR3 length: 12 amino acids. V was trimmed by 5 bases and J by 4 bases, leaving 9 bases between them. CDR3 DNA sequence: TGTGCCTGGCGCTATTCTTACAATGAGCAGTTCTTC. Its protein product is CAWRYSYNEQFF.

This clone appeared a few times. V and J are TRBV18 and TRBJ2-3; TRBD2 agrees at 7 bases. V was pared by 6 bases and J by 0 bases, with 9 bases of the junction left unmatched. Germline values: CDR1 KGHSH, CDR2 LQKENI. CDR3 length equals 16 residues. CDR3 DNA: TGTGCCAGCTCCCCAGCTCTAGCGGCCAGCACAGATACGCAGTATTTT. Protein: CASSPALAASTDTQYF.

This chain joins TRBV5-1 and TRBJ1-3, with TRBD1 identical over 7 bases. CDR3 length: 16 amino acids. Germline V gene data show CDR1 as SGHRS and CDR2 as YFSETQ. The junction had 3 bases not matched to a gene; V was cut back by 0 bases and J by 0 bases. The CDR3, as DNA: TGCGCCAGCAGCTTGGGGACAGGTTCCTCTGGAAACACCATATATTTT. Protein product: CASSLGTGSSGNTIYF.

This chain links TRBV2 with TRBJ1-6; 7 bases match TRBD1. The V gene end was trimmed by 4 bases and the J gene end by 7 bases; junction bases not matched to a gene: 4. The CDR3 runs 14 residues. Per germline, CDR1 SNHLY and CDR2 FYNNEI. The CDR3 is CASSARGLNSPLHF. The CDR3 DNA is TGTGCCAGCAGTGCGAGGGGGCTCAATTCACCCCTCCACTTT.